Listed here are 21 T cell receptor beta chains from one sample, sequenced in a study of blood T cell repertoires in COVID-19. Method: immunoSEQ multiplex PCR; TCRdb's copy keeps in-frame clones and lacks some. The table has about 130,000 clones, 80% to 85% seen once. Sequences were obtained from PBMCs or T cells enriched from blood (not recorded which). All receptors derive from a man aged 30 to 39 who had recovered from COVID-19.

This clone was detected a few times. CDR3 protein: CASSQDPSSAGGTGGTDTQYF. The CDR3 region has the DNA TGCGCCAGCAGCCAAGATCCATCCTCGGCCGGGGGGACAGGGGGCACAGATACGCAGTATTTT. The chain combines TRBV4-1 with TRBJ2-3; 10 positions agree with TRBD1. The CDR3 covers 21 residues. Trimming took 0 bases from V and 1 from J; bases not matched to a gene: 16. The germline V gene has CDR1 MGHRA and CDR2 YSYEKL.

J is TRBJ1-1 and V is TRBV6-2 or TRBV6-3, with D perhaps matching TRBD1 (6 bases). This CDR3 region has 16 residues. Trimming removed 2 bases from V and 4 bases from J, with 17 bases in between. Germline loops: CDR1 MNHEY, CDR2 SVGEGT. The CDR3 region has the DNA TGTGCCAGCAGTTACCCTGGAAGGGGGTGGGTCACTGAAGCTTTCTTT. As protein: CASSYPGRGWVTEAFF.

In DNA, the CDR3 is TGTGCCAGCAGCGATCTCCCGGGACAGGACCCAGATACGCAGTATTTT. Its translation is CASSDLPGQDPDTQYF. J is TRBJ2-3 and V is TRBV9; TRBD1 matches 8 bases. From germline, CDR1 is SGDLS and CDR2 YYNGEE. J lost 4 bases, V lost 3 bases, and 10 bases had no gene match. The CDR3 contains 16 residues.

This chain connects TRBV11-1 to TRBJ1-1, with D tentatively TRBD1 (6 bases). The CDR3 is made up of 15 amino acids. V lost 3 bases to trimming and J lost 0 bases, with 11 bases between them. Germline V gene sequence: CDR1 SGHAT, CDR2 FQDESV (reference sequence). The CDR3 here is CASSFQGSLNTEAFF. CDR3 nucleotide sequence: TGTGCCAGCAGCTTCCAGGGGTCCTTGAACACTGAAGCTTTCTTT.

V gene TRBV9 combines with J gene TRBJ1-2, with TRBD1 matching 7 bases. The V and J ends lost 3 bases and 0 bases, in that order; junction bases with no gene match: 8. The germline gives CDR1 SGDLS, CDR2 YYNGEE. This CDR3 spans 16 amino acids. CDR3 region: CASSGSTGEANYGYTF. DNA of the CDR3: TGTGCCAGCAGCGGAAGCACAGGGGAAGCTAACTATGGCTACACCTTC.

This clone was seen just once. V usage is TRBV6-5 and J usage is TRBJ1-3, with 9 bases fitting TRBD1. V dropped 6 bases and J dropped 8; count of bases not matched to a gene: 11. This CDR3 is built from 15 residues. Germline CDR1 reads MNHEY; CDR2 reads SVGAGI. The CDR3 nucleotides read TGTGCCAGCAGAGAGGGACAGGGAGATCGGTACACCATATATTTT. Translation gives CASREGQGDRYTIYF.

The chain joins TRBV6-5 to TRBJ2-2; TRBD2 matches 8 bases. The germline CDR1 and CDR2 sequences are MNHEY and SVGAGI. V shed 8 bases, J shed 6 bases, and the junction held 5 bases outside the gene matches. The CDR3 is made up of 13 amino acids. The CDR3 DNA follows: TGTGCCAGCCGAAAGACTAGCGCCGGGGAGCTGTTTTTT. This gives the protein CASRKTSAGELFF.

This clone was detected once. The CDR3 DNA follows: TGCAGCGTTGCAACCGGGACAGGGGGCATGAACACTGAAGCTTTCTTT. Its translation: CSVATGTGGMNTEAFF. The rearrangement links TRBV29-1 to TRBJ1-1; TRBD1 matches 12 bases. The CDR3 spans 16 residues. CDR1 and CDR2 (germline): SQVTM, ANQGSEA. V lost 4 bases, J lost 0 bases, and 6 bases stayed unmatched.

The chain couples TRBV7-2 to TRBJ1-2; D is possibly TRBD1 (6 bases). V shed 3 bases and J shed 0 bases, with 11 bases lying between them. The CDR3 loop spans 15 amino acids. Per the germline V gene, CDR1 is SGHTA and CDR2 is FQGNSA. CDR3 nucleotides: TGTGCCAGCAGCTTGCGACAGGCCGCTAACTATGGCTACACCTTC. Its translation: CASSLRQAANYGYTF. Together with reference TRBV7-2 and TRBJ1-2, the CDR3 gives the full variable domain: GAGVSQSPSNKVTEKGKDVELRCDPISGHTALYWYRQSLGQGLEFLIYFQGNSAPDKSGLPSDRFSAERTGGSVSTLTIQRTQQEDSAVYLCASSLRQAANYGYTFGSGTRLTVV.

The CDR3 nucleotides read TGTGCCAGCAGCTTCTCCTCAGATACGCAGTATTTT. Translation: CASSFSSDTQYF. This rearrangement joins TRBV5-4 to TRBJ2-3, with D uncertain. CDR1 is SGHNT and CDR2 is YYREEE in the germline V gene (reference sequence). This CDR3 spans 12 amino acids. V was pared by 2 bases and J by 4 bases, with 5 bases between.

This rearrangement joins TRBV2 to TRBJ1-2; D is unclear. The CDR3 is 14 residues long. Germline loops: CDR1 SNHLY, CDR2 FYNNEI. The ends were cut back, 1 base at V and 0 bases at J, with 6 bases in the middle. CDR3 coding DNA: TGTGCCAGCAGTGAAGAGCAGGCTAACTATGGCTACACCTTC. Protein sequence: CASSEEQANYGYTF. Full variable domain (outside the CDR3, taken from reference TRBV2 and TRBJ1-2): EPEVTQTPSHQVTQMGQEVILRCVPISNHLYFYWYRQILGQKVEFLVSFYNNEISEKSEIFDDQFSVERPDGSNFTLKIRSTKLEDSAMYFCASSEEQANYGYTFGSGTRLTVV.

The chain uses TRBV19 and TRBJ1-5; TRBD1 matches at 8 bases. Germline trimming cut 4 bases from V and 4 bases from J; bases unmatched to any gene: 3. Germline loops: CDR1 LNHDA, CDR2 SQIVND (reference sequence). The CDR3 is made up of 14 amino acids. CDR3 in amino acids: CASSTTGGNQPQHF. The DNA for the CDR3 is TGTGCCAGTAGTACCACAGGGGGGAATCAGCCCCAGCATTTT.

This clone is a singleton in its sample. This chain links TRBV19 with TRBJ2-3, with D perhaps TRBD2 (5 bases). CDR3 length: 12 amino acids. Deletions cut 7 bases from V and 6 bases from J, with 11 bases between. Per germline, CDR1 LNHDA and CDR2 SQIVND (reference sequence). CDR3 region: CASTGREDTQYF. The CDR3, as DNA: TGTGCCAGTACGGGTAGGGAGGATACGCAGTATTTT.

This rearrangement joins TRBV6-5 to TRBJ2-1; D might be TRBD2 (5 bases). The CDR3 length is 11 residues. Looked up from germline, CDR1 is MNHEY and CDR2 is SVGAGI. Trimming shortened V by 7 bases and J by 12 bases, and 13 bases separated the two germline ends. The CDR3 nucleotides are TGTGCCAGCATCGGCCTCGAGGGGCAGTTCTTC. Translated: CASIGLEGQFF.

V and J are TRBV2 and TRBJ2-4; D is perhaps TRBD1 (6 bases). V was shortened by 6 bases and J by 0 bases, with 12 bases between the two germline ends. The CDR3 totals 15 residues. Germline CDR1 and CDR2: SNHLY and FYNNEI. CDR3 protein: CASSPRGEAKNIQYF. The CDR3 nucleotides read TGTGCCAGCAGCCCCAGGGGAGAAGCCAAAAACATTCAGTACTTC.

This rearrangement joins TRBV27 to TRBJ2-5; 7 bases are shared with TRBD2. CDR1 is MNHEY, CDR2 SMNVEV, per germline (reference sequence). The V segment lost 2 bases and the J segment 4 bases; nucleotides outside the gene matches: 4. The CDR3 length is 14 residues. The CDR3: CASSLEGGRETQYF. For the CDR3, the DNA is TGTGCCAGCAGTTTAGAGGGAGGGCGAGAGACCCAGTACTTC.

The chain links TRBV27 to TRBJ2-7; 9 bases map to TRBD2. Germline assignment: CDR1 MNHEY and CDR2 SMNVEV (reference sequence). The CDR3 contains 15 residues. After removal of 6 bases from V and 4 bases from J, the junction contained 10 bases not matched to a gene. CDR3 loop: CASSQLLAGIYEQYF. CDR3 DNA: TGTGCCAGCAGCCAGTTACTAGCGGGTATTTACGAGCAGTACTTC.

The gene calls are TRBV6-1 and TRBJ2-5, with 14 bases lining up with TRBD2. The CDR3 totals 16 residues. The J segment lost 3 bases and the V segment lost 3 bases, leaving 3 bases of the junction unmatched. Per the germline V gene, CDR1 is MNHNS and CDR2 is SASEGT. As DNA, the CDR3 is TGTGCCAGCAGTGATGGACTAGCGGGAGGCGAAGAGACCCAGTACTTC. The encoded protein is CASSDGLAGGEETQYF.

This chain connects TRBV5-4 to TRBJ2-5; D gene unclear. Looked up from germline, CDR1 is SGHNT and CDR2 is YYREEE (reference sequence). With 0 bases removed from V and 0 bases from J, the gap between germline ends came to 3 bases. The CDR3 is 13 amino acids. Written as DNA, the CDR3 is TGTGCCAGCAGCTTGGTCAACCAAGAGACCCAGTACTTC. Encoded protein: CASSLVNQETQYF.

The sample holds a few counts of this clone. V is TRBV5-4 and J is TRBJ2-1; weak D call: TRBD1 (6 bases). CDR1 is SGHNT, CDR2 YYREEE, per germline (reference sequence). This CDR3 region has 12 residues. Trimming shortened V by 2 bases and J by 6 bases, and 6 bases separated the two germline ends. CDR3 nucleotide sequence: TGTGCCAGCAGCTTACAGGGCAATGAGCAGTTCTTC. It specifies CASSLQGNEQFF.

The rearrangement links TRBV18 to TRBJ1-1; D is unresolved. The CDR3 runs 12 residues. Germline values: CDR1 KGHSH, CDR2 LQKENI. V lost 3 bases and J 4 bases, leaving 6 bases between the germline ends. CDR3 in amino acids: CASSPAGTEAFF. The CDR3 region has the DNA TGTGCCAGCTCACCGGCGGGCACTGAAGCTTTCTTT.